This TCR beta chain comes out of a study of early T cells in non-severe SARS-CoV-2 infection. The sample holds a few counts of this clonotype. Individual cDNA molecules were tagged with unique molecular identifiers. A single record per CDR3 protein comes from TCRdb applying MiXCR to the 5' RACE reads. The sample contains 65,000 to 75,000 distinct CDR3 sequences, 9.5% to 13% of which appear only once. Trimming removed 8 bases from V and 0 bases from J, with 13 bases in between. CDR3 length: 14 amino acids. In germline, CDR1 is MNHEY, CDR2 SVGAGI. The TCR was taken from an adult who was a healthcare worker with PCR-confirmed SARS-CoV-2 infection or an uninfected control (not recorded which). The chain couples TRBV6-5 to TRBJ1-1; TRBD1 is a possible D gene (5 bases). Specimen: whole blood. This CDR3 is CASRGVGVNTEAFF. The CDR3 DNA sequence: TGTGCCAGCCGGGGGGTTGGTGTGAACACTGAAGCTTTCTTT.